Included here is one T cell receptor (beta chain) sequence, with context. Its antigen is as yet unknown. The CDR3 is 16 residues long. CDR1 is LGHNA, CDR2 YNFKEQ, per germline. V dropped 1 base and J dropped 4 bases, with 16 bases sitting between them. The test was conducted at deep level. Sequencing was performed with immunoSEQ multiplex PCR; in TCRdb, only in-frame clones are kept and a portion is missing. The sample includes approximately 840,000 clones, 95% to 97% of them seen just once. These data originate in a study of shared clonotypes between healthy human individuals. CD45RO-negative cells were positively selected for CCR7, leaving out terminally differentiated effector memory CD45RA+ cells. There were no recent acute infections or vaccinations among the donors, who were healthy HIV-negative adults. Donors were Caucasian adults residing in Nashville, Tennessee, USA. Study-wide findings and caveats: Researchers sampled blood only, noting tissue repertoires likely differ.

The V and J genes are TRBV4-2 and TRBJ1-2, with D uncertain. The sequencing sample was made of naive CD8+ T cells sorted from blood. The clonotype originates from a man aged 30-40 years in good health. The CDR3 sequence: CASSQGQTAATYGYTF. The CDR3 DNA is TGTGCCAGCAGCCAAGGACAAACAGCCGCTACCTATGGCTACACCTTC.